This T cell receptor beta chain was recorded in a study of blood T cells in healthy people across ages. A second 7 to 11 cycle PCR used barcoded and J-beta primers. TCRdb ran MiXCR on the 5' RACE reads and lists one entry per CDR3 protein. The sample has approximately 770,000 distinct CDR3 sequences, more than 45% seen once. This CDR3 region has 12 residues. The V gene's germline CDR1 is GTSNPN and CDR2 SVGIG (reference sequence). The germline V and J ends were trimmed by 2 bases and 5 bases, with 7 bases remaining between them. The chain is built from TRBV30 and TRBJ1-5, with D possibly being TRBD1 (5 bases). The origin of this receptor is a man aged 25-45 years in good health. The sample comprised blood. For the CDR3, the DNA is TGTGCCTGGAGTACAGGCTATCAGCCCCAGCATTTT. Translating it yields CAWSTGYQPQHF.